This TCR beta chain was documented in a study of OX40 agonist ivuxolimab in advanced cancers. Regarding the research as a whole: Ivuxolimab was a fully human IgG2 agonistic monoclonal antibody targeting the costimulatory receptor OX40 (CD134). Intravenous ivuxolimab was administered to patients every 2 weeks at six dose levels: 0.01, 0.1, 0.3, 1.5, 3 and 10 mg/kg. Of the roughly 54 dose-escalation patients, hepatocellular carcinoma was present in around 20, melanoma in approximately 15, renal cell carcinoma in 9 and head and neck cancer in 9. In the dose-escalation cohort, 75% to 85% of patients were male, and the mean age was 60 years with a range of roughly 23 to 79. Patients were allowed to have had prior anti-PD-1, anti-PD-L1 or anti-CTLA-4 therapy, and 40% to 45% of the dose-escalation patients had previously received checkpoint inhibitors. Three dose-escalation patients achieved partial responses, one with hepatocellular carcinoma and two with cutaneous melanoma. The point of sequencing TCRbeta in the periphery was to test whether ivuxolimab changed TCR sequence diversity and drove clonal T-cell expansion. The paper reports the monotherapy dose-escalation portion (N = 52 patients) of the phase I ivuxolimab trial. General findings and caveats noted by the study authors: Low levels of normalized T-cell clonal expansion were also seen in some patients who did not respond. At doses of 0.1 to 3.0 mg/kg, clonal expansion of both CD4+ and CD8+ blood T cells was observed from baseline to week 6. After ivuxolimab, more expanded clones were found on average in CD8+ T cells than in CD4+ T cells. In partial responders in the 0.1-3.0 mg/kg groups, normalized peripheral clonal expansion was found to be among the lowest, especially among CD8+ T cells. Which antigens the clonally expanded peripheral T cells were specific for was not determined.

To sequence the TCRbeta CDR3 region, genomic DNA was isolated from the sorted cells. The immunoSEQ Assay was used for sequencing of TCRbeta CDR3 regions. TCRdb took over this immuneACCESS table, retaining in-frame rearrangements with V and J assigned. Such tables are incomplete; in checked studies, under half of the missing clones stem from an unresolved V gene, and the remainder is unexplained. This sample holds some 65,000 clones; roughly nine tenths were observed only once. The ten largest account for about 2.7% of the sample. CDR1 is given as SEHNR and CDR2 as FQNEAQ, both from the germline V gene (reference sequence). From the cysteine up to the phenylalanine, the CDR3 has a length of 12 residues. The retained sequence is limited to the CDR3, 36 bases, with the frame set at the first base. Patients with autoimmune disease history or receiving systemic immunosuppression were excluded from the trial. Peripheral blood for TCR sequencing was collected from all dose cohorts at baseline, on cycle 4 day 1, and on cycle 7 day 1. The samples were drawn from a first-in-human, open-label, multicenter phase I dose-escalation trial of ivuxolimab. Adults with locally advanced or metastatic melanoma, renal cell carcinoma, hepatocellular carcinoma or head and neck squamous cell carcinoma were enrolled in the trial. CD4+ and CD8+ T cells were sorted separately from peripheral blood before TCR sequencing.

A note on this clone: There is no known antigen for this receptor. Nothing much larger sits one base from this clone, and base qualities are not available.

Here the sequenced sample was CD4+ or CD8+ T cells sorted from blood, taken in a trial of the OX40 agonist ivuxolimab. The TCR sequence derives from an adult with an advanced solid tumor such as melanoma, head and neck, liver or kidney cancer. The receptor chain draws on TRBV7-9 and TRBJ2-5, with TRBD2 as a weak D call on 6 bases. The DNA end is a closer match to TRBJ2-7, so the J assignment may be wrong. The sequence in DNA is TGTGCCAGCAGCGCCGGGGGCTACGAGCAGTACTTC. This codes for CASSAGGYEQYF.